A selection of T cell receptor beta chains follows, all from one sample in a study of blood T cell repertoires in COVID-19. TCRdb's copy holds only in-frame clones and misses some; the assay was immunoSEQ multiplex PCR. The sample consists of roughly 240,000 clones, 83% of them appearing once. The sequencing sample was made of peripheral blood. All receptors derive from a man aged 60 to 75 who had recovered from COVID-19. The CDR3 runs from the conserved cysteine through the conserved F or W. Each record gives: CDR3 protein, CDR3 DNA, J gene, D gene, V gene, clone size. D genes are given only for firm matches. Part of the rows lack a size; the others show once, few, many or a class for expanded clones.

CDR3 protein: CASSFGRQGLAFF
CDR3 DNA: TGTGCCAGCAGCTTTGGACGGCAGGGGTTAGCTTTCTTT
J gene: TRBJ1-1
D gene: .
V gene: TRBV7-9
clone size: many

CDR3 protein: CASSLAGTGLAFF
CDR3 DNA: TGTGCCAGCAGCTTAGCCGGGACAGGGTTGGCTTTCTTT
J gene: TRBJ1-1
D gene: TRBD1
V gene: TRBV11-2
clone size: .

CDR3 protein: CSVAAGPGAFEQYF
CDR3 DNA: TGCAGCGTTGCTGCGGGACCGGGTGCGTTCGAGCAGTACTTC
J gene: TRBJ2-7
D gene: .
V gene: TRBV29-1
clone size: .

CDR3 protein: CASSYQLLENEQFF
CDR3 DNA: TGTGCCAGCAGTTACCAATTACTAGAGAATGAGCAGTTCTTC
J gene: TRBJ2-1
D gene: .
V gene: TRBV6-6
clone size: .

CDR3 protein: CASSEGTSGYSYEQYF
CDR3 DNA: TGTGCCAGCAGCGAGGGGACTAGCGGATACTCCTACGAGCAGTACTTC
J gene: TRBJ2-7
D gene: TRBD2
V gene: TRBV5-6
clone size: .

CDR3 protein: CATRILAGGNYNEQFF
CDR3 DNA: TGTGCCACGAGGATACTAGCGGGAGGGAATTACAATGAGCAGTTCTTC
J gene: TRBJ2-1
D gene: TRBD2
V gene: TRBV15
clone size: .

CDR3 protein: CASRGGAGYEQYF
CDR3 DNA: TGTGCCAGTAGAGGGGGCGCAGGTTACGAGCAGTACTTC
J gene: TRBJ2-7
D gene: TRBD1
V gene: TRBV19
clone size: .

CDR3 protein: CASSVSTAGGMETQYF
CDR3 DNA: TGTGCCAGCAGCGTGTCTACTGCGGGGGGGATGGAGACCCAGTACTTC
J gene: TRBJ2-5
D gene: TRBD2
V gene: TRBV9
clone size: .

CDR3 protein: CASSSPSPDSLGGTIYF
CDR3 DNA: TGTGCCAGCAGCTCCCCAAGCCCGGACAGCCTTGGAGGCACCATATATTTT
J gene: TRBJ1-3
D gene: .
V gene: TRBV13
clone size: .

CDR3 protein: CASSPGQEPYEQYF
CDR3 DNA: TGTGCCAGCTCACCGGGACAGGAGCCCTACGAGCAGTACTTC
J gene: TRBJ2-7
D gene: TRBD1
V gene: TRBV18
clone size: .

CDR3 protein: CASSLGPWERETQYF
CDR3 DNA: TGTGCCAGCAGCTTAGGTCCTTGGGAGCGGGAGACCCAGTACTTC
J gene: TRBJ2-5
D gene: .
V gene: TRBV11-2
clone size: .

CDR3 protein: CASGAALNTEAFF
CDR3 DNA: TGTGCCAGCGGGGCGGCCCTAAACACTGAAGCTTTCTTT
J gene: TRBJ1-1
D gene: .
V gene: TRBV6-5
clone size: .

CDR3 protein: CASSLTVAGRTDTQYF
CDR3 DNA: TGTGCCAGCAGCTTAACGGTAGCGGGGAGGACAGATACGCAGTATTTT
J gene: TRBJ2-3
D gene: TRBD2
V gene: TRBV7-3
clone size: .

CDR3 protein: CASSEGQGLEAFF
CDR3 DNA: TGCGCCAGCAGTGAGGGACAGGGGTTGGAAGCTTTCTTT
J gene: TRBJ1-1
D gene: TRBD1
V gene: TRBV10-2
clone size: .

CDR3 protein: CASSPEGATWDTQYF
CDR3 DNA: TGCGCCAGCAGCCCGGAGGGTGCCACCTGGGATACGCAGTATTTT
J gene: TRBJ2-3
D gene: .
V gene: TRBV5-1
clone size: .

CDR3 protein: CASSLAGQGASYEQYF
CDR3 DNA: TGTGCCAGCAGCTTAGCGGGCCAGGGGGCTTCCTACGAGCAGTACTTC
J gene: TRBJ2-7
D gene: TRBD1
V gene: TRBV7-9
clone size: .

CDR3 protein: CASSQPGEQYF
CDR3 DNA: TGTGCCAGCAGCCAGCCGGGCGAGCAGTACTTC
J gene: TRBJ2-7
D gene: .
V gene: TRBV3-1/TRBV3-2
clone size: .

CDR3 protein: CASSPTSGVIFTDTQYF
CDR3 DNA: TGTGCCAGTAGCCCGACTAGCGGGGTAATCTTCACAGATACGCAGTATTTT
J gene: TRBJ2-3
D gene: TRBD2
V gene: TRBV19
clone size: .

CDR3 protein: CASRKTSGGAVPQFF
CDR3 DNA: TGTGCCAGCAGAAAGACTAGCGGGGGGGCCGTCCCGCAGTTCTTC
J gene: TRBJ2-1
D gene: TRBD2
V gene: TRBV6-5
clone size: .

CDR3 protein: CASSVSPKGQEETPYF
CDR3 DNA: TGTGCCAGCAGCGTAAGCCCGAAAGGACAGGAAGAGACCCCGTACTTC
J gene: TRBJ2-5
D gene: TRBD1
V gene: TRBV2
clone size: .

CDR3 protein: CASSFPGQNTEAFF
CDR3 DNA: TGTGCCAGCAGCTTTCCGGGACAGAACACTGAAGCTTTCTTT
J gene: TRBJ1-1
D gene: .
V gene: TRBV5-4
clone size: once

CDR3 protein: CASSEGRAVGGYF
CDR3 DNA: TGCGCCAGCAGTGAGGGCAGGGCCGTGGGTGGTTACTTC
J gene: TRBJ2-7
D gene: .
V gene: TRBV10-2
clone size: .

CDR3 protein: CASSGFGAIEKLFF
CDR3 DNA: TGTGCCAGCAGTGGTTTTGGGGCGATTGAAAAACTGTTTTTT
J gene: TRBJ1-4
D gene: .
V gene: TRBV2
clone size: few

CDR3 protein: CASSSTENTEAFF
CDR3 DNA: TGTGCCAGCAGCAGTACAGAGAACACTGAAGCTTTCTTT
J gene: TRBJ1-1
D gene: .
V gene: TRBV28
clone size: .

CDR3 protein: CASRTTGQTNQPQHF
CDR3 DNA: TGTGCCAGCAGGACTACGGGACAGACTAATCAGCCCCAGCATTTT
J gene: TRBJ1-5
D gene: TRBD1
V gene: TRBV6-6
clone size: .

CDR3 protein: CASSLAGQNYGYTF
CDR3 DNA: TGTGCCAGCAGCTTGGCTGGGCAGAACTATGGCTACACCTTC
J gene: TRBJ1-2
D gene: .
V gene: TRBV5-4
clone size: .

CDR3 protein: CAWTQGFADTQYF
CDR3 DNA: TGTGCCTGGACTCAGGGGTTTGCGGATACGCAGTATTTT
J gene: TRBJ2-3
D gene: .
V gene: TRBV30
clone size: .

CDR3 protein: CASSFRLGDTDTQYF
CDR3 DNA: TGTGCCAGCAGCTTCCGTCTCGGGGACACAGATACGCAGTATTTT
J gene: TRBJ2-3
D gene: .
V gene: TRBV7-9
clone size: .

CDR3 protein: CASSPIGASLYEQYF
CDR3 DNA: TGTGCCAGCAGCCCTATTGGGGCCTCCCTTTACGAGCAGTACTTC
J gene: TRBJ2-7
D gene: .
V gene: TRBV5-4
clone size: .

CDR3 protein: CAIRDTGTGSRNQPQHF
CDR3 DNA: TGTGCCATCAGAGATACCGGGACAGGGTCGCGCAATCAGCCCCAGCATTTT
J gene: TRBJ1-5
D gene: TRBD1
V gene: TRBV10-3
clone size: .

CDR3 protein: CASSLLAWEGSNQPQHF
CDR3 DNA: TGTGCCAGCAGTTTATTGGCGTGGGAGGGTAGCAATCAGCCCCAGCATTTT
J gene: TRBJ1-5
D gene: .
V gene: TRBV28
clone size: .

CDR3 protein: CASRSQKGIHEQYF
CDR3 DNA: TGCGCCAGCAGAAGCCAAAAGGGGATCCACGAGCAGTACTTC
J gene: TRBJ2-7
D gene: .
V gene: TRBV5-1
clone size: .

CDR3 protein: CASTSGNTGELFF
CDR3 DNA: TGTGCCAGCACTAGCGGTAACACCGGGGAGCTGTTTTTT
J gene: TRBJ2-2
D gene: TRBD2
V gene: TRBV9
clone size: few

CDR3 protein: CASNPGLGLAGRPAMENIQYF
CDR3 DNA: TGTGCCAGCAATCCCGGACTCGGGCTAGCGGGAAGACCCGCAATGGAAAACATTCAGTACTTC
J gene: TRBJ2-4
D gene: .
V gene: TRBV21-1
clone size: .

CDR3 protein: CASSEAREGLGTNEKLFF
CDR3 DNA: TGTGCCAGCAGTGAAGCGCGGGAGGGGTTGGGAACTAATGAAAAACTGTTTTTT
J gene: TRBJ1-4
D gene: .
V gene: TRBV6-1
clone size: .

CDR3 protein: CASSYGQGSGNTIYF
CDR3 DNA: TGTGCCAGCAGTTACGGGCAGGGGTCAGGAAACACCATATATTTT
J gene: TRBJ1-3
D gene: .
V gene: TRBV6-5
clone size: .

CDR3 protein: CASSLVPSAEQYF
CDR3 DNA: TGCGCCAGCAGCTTGGTACCTAGCGCGGAGCAGTACTTC
J gene: TRBJ2-7
D gene: .
V gene: TRBV5-1
clone size: .

CDR3 protein: CSPEAAGAFF
CDR3 DNA: TGCAGCCCGGAGGCGGCTGGGGCTTTCTTT
J gene: TRBJ1-1
D gene: .
V gene: TRBV29-1
clone size: .

CDR3 protein: CASSARLAGGPSSYNEQFF
CDR3 DNA: TGTGCCAGTAGTGCCCGACTAGCGGGAGGGCCGTCCTCCTACAATGAGCAGTTCTTC
J gene: TRBJ2-1
D gene: TRBD2
V gene: TRBV19
clone size: .

CDR3 protein: CASSSIYRGDTEAFF
CDR3 DNA: TGTGCCAGCAGTTCTATCTACAGGGGGGACACTGAAGCTTTCTTT
J gene: TRBJ1-1
D gene: TRBD1
V gene: TRBV27
clone size: .

CDR3 protein: CASSPGMRARTGELFF
CDR3 DNA: TGTGCCAGTAGTCCCGGTATGAGGGCACGGACCGGGGAGCTGTTTTTT
J gene: TRBJ2-2
D gene: .
V gene: TRBV19
clone size: .

CDR3 protein: CASSFWGVGQPQHF
CDR3 DNA: TGTGCCAGCAGTTTTTGGGGGGTCGGTCAGCCCCAGCATTTT
J gene: TRBJ1-5
D gene: .
V gene: TRBV28
clone size: .

CDR3 protein: CASTPGILNTEAFF
CDR3 DNA: TGTGCCAGCACCCCAGGGATTCTTAACACTGAAGCTTTCTTT
J gene: TRBJ1-1
D gene: .
V gene: TRBV6-5
clone size: .

CDR3 protein: CASSYSRSSGANVLTF
CDR3 DNA: TGTGCCAGCAGTTACTCGAGGAGCTCTGGGGCCAACGTCCTGACTTTC
J gene: TRBJ2-6
D gene: .
V gene: TRBV6-5
clone size: .

CDR3 protein: CASSQDSRAQYF
CDR3 DNA: TGTGCCAGCAGCCAAGATAGCCGGGCCCAGTACTTC
J gene: TRBJ2-5
D gene: .
V gene: TRBV3-1/TRBV3-2
clone size: few

CDR3 protein: CASSTTVGGADTQYF
CDR3 DNA: TGTGCCAGCAGCACGACGGTAGGGGGCGCAGATACGCAGTATTTT
J gene: TRBJ2-3
D gene: TRBD1
V gene: TRBV7-9
clone size: once